These T cell receptor beta chains were read from a single sample in a study of OX40 agonist ivuxolimab in advanced cancers. Generated by immunoSEQ multiplex PCR, the TCRdb table keeps only in-frame clones and is missing some. The table shows roughly 76,000 clones, with 86% occurring only once. Sequenced material: CD4+ or CD8+ T cells sorted from blood, taken in a trial of the OX40 agonist ivuxolimab. These receptors all come from an adult with an advanced solid tumor such as melanoma, head and neck, liver or kidney cancer. The CDR3 runs from the conserved cysteine through the conserved F or W. The D gene is left open where the match is weak. Rows may omit the clone size; those that give it use once, few, many or a size class.

clone size	V gene	D gene	J gene	CDR3 DNA	CDR3 protein
.	TRBV29-1	.	TRBJ2-3	TGCAGCGTTGCGGTTACAGATACGCAGTATTTT	CSVAVTDTQYF
.	TRBV5-6	.	TRBJ2-7	TGTGCCAGCAGCTTGGTAGGGGGGGAGCAGTACTTC	CASSLVGGEQYF
.	TRBV4-1	.	TRBJ2-3	TGCGCCAGCAGCCAAAGGCCGGACGGTATGGATACGCAGTATTTT	CASSQRPDGMDTQYF
.	TRBV15	TRBD2	TRBJ2-7	TGTGCCACCAGCAGAGGGGAGCTAGCGGAGATCCCCTACGAGCAGTACTTC	CATSRGELAEIPYEQYF
once	TRBV7-8	TRBD1	TRBJ2-7	TGTGCCAGCAGCTTCGACAGGGGGTGGGGAATAAGTGGGGAGCAGTACTTC	CASSFDRGWGISGEQYF
.	TRBV5-6	.	TRBJ1-6	TGTGCCAGCAGCTCGAACACAGGGAGTAATTCACCCCTCCACTTT	CASSSNTGSNSPLHF
.	TRBV30	TRBD2	TRBJ2-2	TGTGCCTGGGGGTCCGGGAGGCTGAACACCGGGGAGCTGTTTTTT	CAWGSGRLNTGELFF
.	TRBV7-9	TRBD2	TRBJ2-2	TGTGCCAGCAGCCTCGGGACTAGCGGGACTTCAAGAACCGGGGAGCTGTTTTTT	CASSLGTSGTSRTGELFF
.	TRBV6-5	TRBD2	TRBJ2-7	TGTGCCAGCAGGACGGGACTAGCGGCCTACGAGCAGTACTTC	CASRTGLAAYEQYF
.	TRBV7-8	TRBD1	TRBJ1-2	TGTGCCAGCAGCAAGAACCCGGGACAGGGTGGCTATGGCTACACCTTC	CASSKNPGQGGYGYTF
.	TRBV6-6	.	TRBJ1-2	TGTGCCAGCAGTTATTTTGGCCCCAATGGCTACACCTTC	CASSYFGPNGYTF
.	TRBV6-5	TRBD2	TRBJ2-7	TGTGCCAGCAGCGGAAGGGGACTAGCGCGCTACGAGCAGTACTTC	CASSGRGLARYEQYF
.	TRBV27	.	TRBJ2-4	TGTGCCAGCAGTTTCTCAGCCAAAAACATTCAGTACTTC	CASSFSAKNIQYF
.	TRBV6-1	.	TRBJ2-5	TGTGCCAGCAGTTACGTGAAGACCCAGTACTTC	CASSYVKTQYF
.	TRBV5-6	.	TRBJ2-7	TGTGCCAGCAGCTTCGCTAGCGTACAGCAGTACTTC	CASSFASVQQYF
.	TRBV7-2	.	TRBJ2-7	TGTGCCAGCAGCTTAGTCGAGAAAAGCTCCTACGAGCAGTACTTC	CASSLVEKSSYEQYF
.	TRBV11-1	.	TRBJ1-1	TGTGCCAGCAGCTCTCGGACGAGGGCCTTTAACACTGAAGCTTTCTTT	CASSSRTRAFNTEAFF
.	TRBV6-1	.	TRBJ2-3	TGTGCCAGCAGTGGGGGCGTAGTCGGCACAGATACGCAGTATTTT	CASSGGVVGTDTQYF
.	TRBV2	TRBD2	TRBJ2-1	TGTGCCAGCAGTGTTAGGACTAGCGGATACTACAATGAGCAGTTCTTC	CASSVRTSGYYNEQFF
.	TRBV6-1	TRBD1	TRBJ1-2	TGTGCCAGCAGCGACAGGGGGCGCGGTTATGGCTACACCTTC	CASSDRGRGYGYTF
.	TRBV30	.	TRBJ2-7	TGTGCCTGGAGGCATACAACAGGCCCCGGGGCCTACGAGCAGTACTTC	CAWRHTTGPGAYEQYF
.	TRBV5-6	.	TRBJ2-7	TGTGCCAGCAGCTTACGTTGGGCGGGGGAGCAGTACTTC	CASSLRWAGEQYF
.	TRBV14	.	TRBJ2-7	TGTGCCAGCAGCCTCGGGAGTCCCCCCTACGAGCAGTACTTC	CASSLGSPPYEQYF
.	TRBV5-4	.	TRBJ2-2	TGTGCCAGCAGCTTGTATACTGAGAACACCGGGGAGCTGTTTTTT	CASSLYTENTGELFF
.	TRBV18	.	TRBJ1-5	TGTGCCAGCTCACCAAACGCGGCGGGAAGGCCCCAGCATTTT	CASSPNAAGRPQHF
.	TRBV5-1	.	TRBJ2-3	TGCGCCAGCAGCTGGGGCTCGGAGATCGGCGCAGATACGCAGTATTTT	CASSWGSEIGADTQYF
.	TRBV6-6	.	TRBJ2-7	TGTGCCAGCAGCAAGAAGGCCAGCTCCTACGAGCAGTACTTC	CASSKKASSYEQYF
.	TRBV7-6	.	TRBJ1-4	TGTGCCAGCAGCCCACACAGGGCTATACCTGAAAAACTGTTTTTT	CASSPHRAIPEKLFF
.	TRBV28	.	TRBJ2-3	TGTGCCAGCAGTCCACATGGGGGAGCTAGCACAGATACGCAGTATTTT	CASSPHGGASTDTQYF
.	TRBV7-9	.	TRBJ1-5	TGTGCCAGCAGCTTATCTGGGGATAGCAATCAGCCCCAGCATTTT	CASSLSGDSNQPQHF
.	TRBV7-2	.	TRBJ1-1	TGTGCCAGCAGCTTTCTGGGATTAGGCACTGAAGCTTTCTTT	CASSFLGLGTEAFF
.	TRBV7-3	TRBD2	TRBJ2-7	TGTGCCAGCAGCTTATTGCGGGAGAGCGAGCAGTACTTC	CASSLLRESEQYF
.	TRBV6-4	.	TRBJ2-1	TGTGCCAGCAGTGAGGTGGCGGGGGCATACAATGAGCAGTTCTTC	CASSEVAGAYNEQFF
.	TRBV11-3	.	TRBJ2-7	TGTGCCAGCAGCTTAATGGGGTCTGGTGAGCAGTACTTC	CASSLMGSGEQYF
.	TRBV2	TRBD1	TRBJ2-1	TGTGCCAGCAGTGATAAAATATACGAGGGGGCCGAGCAGTTCTTC	CASSDKIYEGAEQFF
.	TRBV7-2	.	TRBJ1-5	TGTGCCAGCAGCACCGGACAACTAGCGCCTCATCAGCCCCAGCATTTT	CASSTGQLAPHQPQHF
once	TRBV5-1	.	TRBJ2-2	TGCGCCAGCAGCCCGGCGGCAGGGGAAAACACCGGGGAGCTGTTTTTT	CASSPAAGENTGELFF
.	TRBV5-1	.	TRBJ1-5	TGCGCCAGCAGCTTGAAGTCAGGGGATCAGCCCCAGCATTTT	CASSLKSGDQPQHF
.	TRBV15	.	TRBJ1-1	TGTGCCACCAGCCCCCAAATTACAGCTGGCACTGAAGCTTTCTTT	CATSPQITAGTEAFF
.	TRBV6-4	.	TRBJ1-1	TGTGCCAGCAGTGACCCCACCAGGGGTCGTACTGAAGCTTTCTTT	CASSDPTRGRTEAFF
.	TRBV5-4	.	TRBJ1-6	TGTGCCAGCAGCCAAGAGTCTAGGGCAGGCGGATATAATTCACCCCTCCACTTT	CASSQESRAGGYNSPLHF
.	TRBV27	TRBD1	TRBJ1-5	TGTGCCAGCAGTTTGAAACAGGGGGCAACTCAGCCCCAGCATTTT	CASSLKQGATQPQHF
.	TRBV29-1	TRBD1	TRBJ2-1	TGCAGCGTTTACAGGGGGCGCCCGAGGAATGAGCAGTTCTTC	CSVYRGRPRNEQFF
.	TRBV28	.	TRBJ1-4	TGTGCCAGCAGTTTGATAGGAAGGAATGAAAAACTGTTTTTT	CASSLIGRNEKLFF
.	TRBV6-5	.	TRBJ2-2	TGTGCCAGCAGCTTGGATCTTTTCACCGGGGAGCTGTTTTTT	CASSLDLFTGELFF
.	TRBV6-1	.	TRBJ1-2	TGTGCCAGCAGCCTAAAGGAGGGCTACACCTTC	CASSLKEGYTF
once	TRBV19	TRBD1	TRBJ1-2	TGTGCCAGTAGTCCCCCCGACAGGGAATGGAGTGGCTACACCTTC	CASSPPDREWSGYTF